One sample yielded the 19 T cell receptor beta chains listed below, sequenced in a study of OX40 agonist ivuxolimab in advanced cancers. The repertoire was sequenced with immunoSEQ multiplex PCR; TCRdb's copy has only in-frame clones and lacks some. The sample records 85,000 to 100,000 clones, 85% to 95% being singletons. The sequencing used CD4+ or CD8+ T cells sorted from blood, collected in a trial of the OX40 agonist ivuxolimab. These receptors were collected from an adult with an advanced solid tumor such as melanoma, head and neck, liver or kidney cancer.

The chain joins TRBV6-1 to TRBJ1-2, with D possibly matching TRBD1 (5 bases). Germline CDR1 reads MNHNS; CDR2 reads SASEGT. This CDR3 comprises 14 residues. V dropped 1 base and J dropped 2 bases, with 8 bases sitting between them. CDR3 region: CASSEGRQNYGYTF. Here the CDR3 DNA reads TGTGCCAGCAGTGAAGGTCGACAGAACTATGGCTACACCTTC.

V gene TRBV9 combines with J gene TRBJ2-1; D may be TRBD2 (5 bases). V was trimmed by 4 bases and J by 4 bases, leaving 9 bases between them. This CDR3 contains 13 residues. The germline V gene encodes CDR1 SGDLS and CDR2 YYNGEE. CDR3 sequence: CASSTGVYNEQFF. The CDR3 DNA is TGTGCCAGCAGCACCGGGGTATACAATGAGCAGTTCTTC.

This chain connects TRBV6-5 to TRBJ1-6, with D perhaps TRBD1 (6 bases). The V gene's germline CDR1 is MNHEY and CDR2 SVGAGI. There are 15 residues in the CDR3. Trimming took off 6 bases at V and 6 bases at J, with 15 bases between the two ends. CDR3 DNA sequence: TGTGCCAGCAGGATAAAGGGACATTCTAATTCACCCCTCCACTTT. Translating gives CASRIKGHSNSPLHF.

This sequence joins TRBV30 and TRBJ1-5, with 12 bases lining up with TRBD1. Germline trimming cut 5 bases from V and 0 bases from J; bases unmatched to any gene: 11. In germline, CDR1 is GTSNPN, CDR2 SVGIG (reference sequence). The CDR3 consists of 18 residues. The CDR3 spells CAWGSAGQGAYSNQPQHF. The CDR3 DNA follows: TGTGCCTGGGGGTCAGCGGGACAGGGGGCCTATAGCAATCAGCCCCAGCATTTT.

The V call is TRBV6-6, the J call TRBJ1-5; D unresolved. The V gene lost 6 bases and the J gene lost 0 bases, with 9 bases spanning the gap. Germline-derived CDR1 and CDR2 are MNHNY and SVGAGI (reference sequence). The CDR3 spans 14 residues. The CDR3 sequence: CASRGFYSNQPQHF. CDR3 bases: TGTGCCAGCAGGGGATTTTATAGCAATCAGCCCCAGCATTTT.

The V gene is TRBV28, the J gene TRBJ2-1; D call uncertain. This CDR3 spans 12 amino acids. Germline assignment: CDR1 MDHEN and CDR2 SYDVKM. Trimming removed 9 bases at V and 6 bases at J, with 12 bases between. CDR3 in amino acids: CASEGRFNEQFF. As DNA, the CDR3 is TGTGCCAGTGAAGGACGGTTCAATGAGCAGTTCTTC.

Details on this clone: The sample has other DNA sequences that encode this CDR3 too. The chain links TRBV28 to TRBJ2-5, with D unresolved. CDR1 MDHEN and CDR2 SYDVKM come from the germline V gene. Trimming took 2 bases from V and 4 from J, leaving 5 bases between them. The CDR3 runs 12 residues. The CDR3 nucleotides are TGTGCCAGCAGTTTAAGTCCAGAGACCCAGTACTTC. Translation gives CASSLSPETQYF.

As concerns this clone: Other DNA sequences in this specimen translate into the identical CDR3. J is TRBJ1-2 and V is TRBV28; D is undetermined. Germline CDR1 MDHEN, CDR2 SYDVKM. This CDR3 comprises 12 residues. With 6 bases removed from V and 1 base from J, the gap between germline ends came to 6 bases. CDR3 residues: CASRRVNYGYTF. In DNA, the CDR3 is TGTGCCAGCAGGAGGGTTAACTATGGCTACACCTTC.

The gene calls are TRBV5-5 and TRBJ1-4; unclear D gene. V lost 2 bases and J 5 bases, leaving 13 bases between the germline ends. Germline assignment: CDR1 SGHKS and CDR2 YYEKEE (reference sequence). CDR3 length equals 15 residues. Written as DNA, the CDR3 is TGTGCCAGCAGCTTCGCCAAGGGTTACAATGAAAAACTGTTTTTT. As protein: CASSFAKGYNEKLFF.

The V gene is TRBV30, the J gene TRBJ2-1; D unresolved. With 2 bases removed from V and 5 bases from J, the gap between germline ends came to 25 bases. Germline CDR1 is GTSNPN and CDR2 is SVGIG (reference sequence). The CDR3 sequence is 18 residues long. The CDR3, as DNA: TGTGCCTGGAGTAATTCCCAATTCCTCCTAAGTAGGAACAATGAGCAGTTCTTC. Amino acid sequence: CAWSNSQFLLSRNNEQFF.

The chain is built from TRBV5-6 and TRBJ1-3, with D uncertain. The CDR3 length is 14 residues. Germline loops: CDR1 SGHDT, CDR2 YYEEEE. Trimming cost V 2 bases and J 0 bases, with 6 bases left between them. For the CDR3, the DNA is TGTGCCAGCAGCTTTGGCCCCTCTGGAAACACCATATATTTT. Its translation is CASSFGPSGNTIYF.

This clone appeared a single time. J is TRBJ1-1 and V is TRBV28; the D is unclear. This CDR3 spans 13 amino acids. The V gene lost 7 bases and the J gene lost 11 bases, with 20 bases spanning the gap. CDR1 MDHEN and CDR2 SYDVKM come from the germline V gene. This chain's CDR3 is CASMPLYLPVAFF. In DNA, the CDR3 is TGTGCCAGCATGCCCCTCTATCTGCCCGTGGCTTTCTTT.

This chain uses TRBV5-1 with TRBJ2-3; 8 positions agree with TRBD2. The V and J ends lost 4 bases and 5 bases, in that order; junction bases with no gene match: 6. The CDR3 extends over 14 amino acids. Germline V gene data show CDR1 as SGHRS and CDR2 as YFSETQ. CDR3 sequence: CASSISGGQDTQYF. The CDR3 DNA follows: TGCGCCAGCAGCATAAGCGGGGGCCAAGATACGCAGTATTTT.

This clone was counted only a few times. CDR3 sequence reads: CASSEYLGTGASYEQYF. As DNA, the CDR3 is TGTGCCAGCAGTGAATATTTAGGGACAGGAGCTTCCTACGAGCAGTACTTC. The chain uses TRBV25-1 and TRBJ2-7; TRBD1 matches 8 bases. The CDR3 spans 17 residues. CDR1 MGHDK and CDR2 SYGVNS come from the germline V gene. V lost 0 bases, J lost 1 base, and 8 bases stayed unmatched.

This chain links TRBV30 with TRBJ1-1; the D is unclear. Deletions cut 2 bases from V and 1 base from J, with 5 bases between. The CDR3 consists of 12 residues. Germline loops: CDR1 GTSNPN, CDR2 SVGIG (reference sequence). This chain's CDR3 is CAWSRSNTEAFF. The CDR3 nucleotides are TGTGCCTGGAGTAGATCGAACACTGAAGCTTTCTTT.

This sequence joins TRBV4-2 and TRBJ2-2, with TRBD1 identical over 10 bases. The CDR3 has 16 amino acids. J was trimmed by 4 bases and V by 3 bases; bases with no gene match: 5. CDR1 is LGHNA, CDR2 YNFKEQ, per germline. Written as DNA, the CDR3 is TGTGCCAGCAGCCACAGGGACAGGGGCGGCACCGGGGAGCTGTTTTTT. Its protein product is CASSHRDRGGTGELFF.

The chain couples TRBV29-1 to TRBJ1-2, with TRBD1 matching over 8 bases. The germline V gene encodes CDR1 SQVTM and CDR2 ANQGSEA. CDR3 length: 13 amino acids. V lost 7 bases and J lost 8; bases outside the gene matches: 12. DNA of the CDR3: TGCAGCGCAGATACAGGGGGTCTGGGAGGCTACACCTTC. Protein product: CSADTGGLGGYTF. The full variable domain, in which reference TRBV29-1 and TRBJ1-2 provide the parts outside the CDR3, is SAVISQKPSRDICQRGTSLTIQCQVDSQVTMMFWYRQQPGQSLTLIATANQGSEATYESGFVIDKFPISRPNLTFSTLTVSNMSPEDSSIYLCSADTGGLGGYTFGSGTRLTVV.

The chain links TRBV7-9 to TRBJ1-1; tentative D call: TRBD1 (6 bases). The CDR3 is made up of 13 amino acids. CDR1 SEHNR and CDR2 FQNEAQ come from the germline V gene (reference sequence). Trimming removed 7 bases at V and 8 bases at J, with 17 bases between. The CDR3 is CASTLSSGGEAFF. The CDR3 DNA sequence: TGTGCCAGCACCCTATCCAGTGGGGGCGAAGCTTTCTTT.

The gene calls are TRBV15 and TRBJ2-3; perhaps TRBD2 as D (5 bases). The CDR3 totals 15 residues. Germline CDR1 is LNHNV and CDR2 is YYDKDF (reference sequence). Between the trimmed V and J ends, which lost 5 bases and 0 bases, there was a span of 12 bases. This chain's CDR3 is CATSFYAGSTDTQYF. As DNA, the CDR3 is TGTGCCACCAGCTTTTATGCGGGTAGCACAGATACGCAGTATTTT.